Listed below are T cell receptor beta chains from one sample, sequenced in a study of T cells after yellow fever vaccination. Each CDR3 protein is one row after TCRdb ran MiXCR on the 5' RACE reads. The sample comprises some 600,000 distinct CDR3 sequences, 12% of which are singletons, and under 15% rests with the top ten. The sequenced sample was PBMCs, obtained on the day of the yellow fever booster vaccination. Receptor source: a man aged 30-40 years who received the YFV17D yellow fever vaccine. CDR3s include the opening cysteine and the closing phenylalanine or tryptophan. The D gene is left open where the match is weak. Only part of the rows carry a size: once, few, many, or a class if the clone is expanded.

cdr3_nt: TGCGCCAGCAGCCGTATCAGGGACTCCTACGAGCAGTACTTC; cdr3_aa: CASSRIRDSYEQYF; clone_size: few; d_call: .; j_call: TRBJ2-7; v_call: TRBV4-1
cdr3_nt: TGTGCCAGCTCCGGTAGCAATCAGCCCCAGCATTTT; cdr3_aa: CASSGSNQPQHF; clone_size: many; d_call: .; j_call: TRBJ1-5; v_call: TRBV18
cdr3_nt: TGTGCCACCAGCAGGCGGACAGGAGCCGATACGCAGTATTTT; cdr3_aa: CATSRRTGADTQYF; clone_size: few; d_call: TRBD1; j_call: TRBJ2-3; v_call: TRBV15
cdr3_nt: TGTGCCAGCAGGCGCGGACTAGCGGAGCAAGAGACCCAGTACTTC; cdr3_aa: CASRRGLAEQETQYF; clone_size: few; d_call: TRBD2; j_call: TRBJ2-5; v_call: TRBV3-1
cdr3_nt: TGTGCCAGCAGGCCTAGCGGGTTGCAAGAGACCCAGTACTTC; cdr3_aa: CASRPSGLQETQYF; clone_size: .; d_call: TRBD2; j_call: TRBJ2-5; v_call: TRBV12-3/TRBV12-4
cdr3_nt: TGTGCCAGCAGCCCAGCGGGAGGGCCCCACGAGCAGTACTTC; cdr3_aa: CASSPAGGPHEQYF; clone_size: .; d_call: TRBD2; j_call: TRBJ2-7; v_call: TRBV7-9
cdr3_nt: TGTGCCAGCAGATTAGCGGGACCGAGCTCCTACGAGCAGTACTTC; cdr3_aa: CASRLAGPSSYEQYF; clone_size: .; d_call: TRBD2; j_call: TRBJ2-7; v_call: TRBV13
cdr3_nt: TGCAGTGCTGGGGGACAGCACTCTGGAAACACCATATATTTT; cdr3_aa: CSAGGQHSGNTIYF; clone_size: few; d_call: TRBD1; j_call: TRBJ1-3; v_call: TRBV20-1
cdr3_nt: TGTGCCAGCAGCCCCGAGGCGGAGGACGTCCTGACTTTC; cdr3_aa: CASSPEAEDVLTF; clone_size: .; d_call: .; j_call: TRBJ2-6; v_call: TRBV7-2
cdr3_nt: TGTGCCAGCAGCCAGCGGGAGGGAGGCGTAGATACGCAGTATTTT; cdr3_aa: CASSQREGGVDTQYF; clone_size: .; d_call: TRBD2; j_call: TRBJ2-3; v_call: TRBV2
cdr3_nt: TGCGCCAGCAGTGATCCGGGAAGGGCAGATACGCAGTATTTT; cdr3_aa: CASSDPGRADTQYF; clone_size: .; d_call: .; j_call: TRBJ2-3; v_call: TRBV10-1
cdr3_nt: TGTGCCAGTACTCGGTCTAGCGGGGCCCCCGATACGCAGTATTTT; cdr3_aa: CASTRSSGAPDTQYF; clone_size: .; d_call: TRBD2; j_call: TRBJ2-3; v_call: TRBV19
cdr3_nt: TGTGCCAGCACTCTGTGGGGACAGGGTATCAACGAGCAGTACTTC; cdr3_aa: CASTLWGQGINEQYF; clone_size: .; d_call: TRBD1; j_call: TRBJ2-7; v_call: TRBV2
cdr3_nt: TGTGCCAGCAGTTTTAAGGGACTAGCCTTCTTC; cdr3_aa: CASSFKGLAFF; clone_size: few; d_call: TRBD2; j_call: TRBJ2-1; v_call: TRBV12-3/TRBV12-4
cdr3_nt: TGCAGTGCTAGTCTGCAGGGGTTCACCGGGGAGCTGTTTTTT; cdr3_aa: CSASLQGFTGELFF; clone_size: few; d_call: .; j_call: TRBJ2-2; v_call: TRBV20-1
cdr3_nt: TGTGCCAGCAGCTTGGAAGAGAGGCAGGCCTACGAGCAGTACTTC; cdr3_aa: CASSLEERQAYEQYF; clone_size: .; d_call: .; j_call: TRBJ2-7; v_call: TRBV7-9
cdr3_nt: TGTGCCAGCTCGGGAGGAGAAGGGGGCGCGACAGATACGCAGTATTTT; cdr3_aa: CASSGGEGGATDTQYF; clone_size: .; d_call: .; j_call: TRBJ2-3; v_call: TRBV18
cdr3_nt: TGTGCCAGCAGCTACAACAGCGGGATGGTCGAGCAGTACTTC; cdr3_aa: CASSYNSGMVEQYF; clone_size: .; d_call: TRBD2; j_call: TRBJ2-7; v_call: TRBV11-1
cdr3_nt: TGCAGTGCAAACGGACAGGGACTAGCCAAAAACATTCAGTACTTC; cdr3_aa: CSANGQGLAKNIQYF; clone_size: few; d_call: TRBD1; j_call: TRBJ2-4; v_call: TRBV20-1
cdr3_nt: TGTGCCACAAAGGGGAACGGAGCCAAAAACATTCGGTACTTC; cdr3_aa: CATKGNGAKNIRYF; clone_size: .; d_call: .; j_call: TRBJ2-4; v_call: TRBV27
cdr3_nt: TGTGCCATCAGACTGGACACCGGGGAGCTGTTTTTT; cdr3_aa: CAIRLDTGELFF; clone_size: .; d_call: .; j_call: TRBJ2-2; v_call: TRBV10-3
cdr3_nt: TGTGCCAGCTCACCTAAGACAGGGGGGGGCGAGCAGTACTTC; cdr3_aa: CASSPKTGGGEQYF; clone_size: .; d_call: TRBD1; j_call: TRBJ2-7; v_call: TRBV18
cdr3_nt: TGTGCCAGCAGCGTAGAACAGGGAAAAATTGAGCAGTACTTC; cdr3_aa: CASSVEQGKIEQYF; clone_size: many; d_call: .; j_call: TRBJ2-7; v_call: TRBV9
cdr3_nt: TGCAGTGCTCATCAGGGGCGGGGGTCACCCCTCCACTTT; cdr3_aa: CSAHQGRGSPLHF; clone_size: few; d_call: .; j_call: TRBJ1-6; v_call: TRBV20-1
cdr3_nt: TGTGCCAGCAGATGGAACAGCGGAATGAACACTGAAGCTTTCTTT; cdr3_aa: CASRWNSGMNTEAFF; clone_size: few; d_call: .; j_call: TRBJ1-1; v_call: TRBV6-1
cdr3_nt: TGTGCCAGCAGCTCCGCTTACAATGAGCAGTTCTTC; cdr3_aa: CASSSAYNEQFF; clone_size: .; d_call: .; j_call: TRBJ2-1; v_call: TRBV5-8
cdr3_nt: TGTGCCAGCAGTTCGGACGGTCCCTACGAGCAGTACTTC; cdr3_aa: CASSSDGPYEQYF; clone_size: few; d_call: .; j_call: TRBJ2-7; v_call: TRBV2
cdr3_nt: TGTGCCAGCAGCGGGGGACACGGAAAAGAGACCCAGTACTTC; cdr3_aa: CASSGGHGKETQYF; clone_size: .; d_call: .; j_call: TRBJ2-5; v_call: TRBV6-5
cdr3_nt: TGTGCCAGCAGTTTAAGCCCCCAGGGGTGGGGGTCCCCGGGGACCTACAATGAGCAGTTCTTC; cdr3_aa: CASSLSPQGWGSPGTYNEQFF; clone_size: .; d_call: .; j_call: TRBJ2-1; v_call: TRBV28
cdr3_nt: TGTGCCAGCACGGGACTCTCTGGAAACACCATATATTTT; cdr3_aa: CASTGLSGNTIYF; clone_size: .; d_call: .; j_call: TRBJ1-3; v_call: TRBV5-6
cdr3_nt: TGTGCCAGCAGTCCCGGACCCCAGCAGTTCTTC; cdr3_aa: CASSPGPQQFF; clone_size: few; d_call: .; j_call: TRBJ2-1; v_call: TRBV12-3/TRBV12-4
cdr3_nt: TGTGCCACCAGTGGCCCTGGGCAGGGGGCAACTTCGTATGGCTACACCTTC; cdr3_aa: CATSGPGQGATSYGYTF; clone_size: .; d_call: TRBD1; j_call: TRBJ1-2; v_call: TRBV24-1
cdr3_nt: TGTGCCAGCAGCTTAGTAAGGGACTTACTGCGCTACGAGCAGTACTTC; cdr3_aa: CASSLVRDLLRYEQYF; clone_size: few; d_call: .; j_call: TRBJ2-7; v_call: TRBV7-8
cdr3_nt: TGTGCCAGTAAGCCCACCGGGACAGATAATGAGCAGTTCTTC; cdr3_aa: CASKPTGTDNEQFF; clone_size: .; d_call: TRBD1; j_call: TRBJ2-1; v_call: TRBV19
cdr3_nt: TGTGCCAGCGGGACGGAGCAGCACTACAATGAGCTGTTCTTC; cdr3_aa: CASGTEQHYNELFF; clone_size: .; d_call: .; j_call: TRBJ2-1; v_call: TRBV12-3/TRBV12-4
cdr3_nt: TGCAGTGCTGGCCGGGGTACAAGTTCCTACGAGCAGTACTTC; cdr3_aa: CSAGRGTSSYEQYF; clone_size: .; d_call: .; j_call: TRBJ2-7; v_call: TRBV20-1
cdr3_nt: TGTGCCAGCAGCGAGAGCGGGAGCACCTACAATGAGCAGTTCTTC; cdr3_aa: CASSESGSTYNEQFF; clone_size: few; d_call: TRBD2; j_call: TRBJ2-1; v_call: TRBV7-2
cdr3_nt: TGCGCCAGCAGCGTTCAGGGGGCGGGTGGCTACACCTTC; cdr3_aa: CASSVQGAGGYTF; clone_size: few; d_call: TRBD1; j_call: TRBJ1-2; v_call: TRBV5-1
cdr3_nt: TGTGCCAGCAGCCCGGGGGCAGGGCATGGCTACACCTTC; cdr3_aa: CASSPGAGHGYTF; clone_size: .; d_call: .; j_call: TRBJ1-2; v_call: TRBV7-9
cdr3_nt: TGTGCCAGCAGTTCCGGACTAGCGGGAGGGCCGGGGGAGCTGTTTTTT; cdr3_aa: CASSSGLAGGPGELFF; clone_size: few; d_call: TRBD2; j_call: TRBJ2-2; v_call: TRBV5-4
cdr3_nt: TGTGCCAGCATGGGGGTTGGGATCTCAGAGACCCAGTACTTC; cdr3_aa: CASMGVGISETQYF; clone_size: .; d_call: .; j_call: TRBJ2-5; v_call: TRBV2
cdr3_nt: TGTGCCCGCTGCAAACGGACTAGCGGGAGGAAATCCTACAATGAGCAGCTCTTC; cdr3_aa: CARCKRTSGRKSYNEQLF; clone_size: .; d_call: TRBD2; j_call: TRBJ2-1; v_call: TRBV3-1
cdr3_nt: TGTGCCAGCACCCAACTCGACCCGGCCCGATTTTACGAGCAGTACTTC; cdr3_aa: CASTQLDPARFYEQYF; clone_size: few; d_call: .; j_call: TRBJ2-7; v_call: TRBV5-5
cdr3_nt: TGCGCCAGCAGCCAAGAGCCGGGATACACTGAAGCTTTCTTT; cdr3_aa: CASSQEPGYTEAFF; clone_size: .; d_call: .; j_call: TRBJ1-1; v_call: TRBV4-3
cdr3_nt: TGCAGTGCTATAGAGCGGGGGCCCGGGTACGAGCAGTACTTC; cdr3_aa: CSAIERGPGYEQYF; clone_size: once; d_call: TRBD2; j_call: TRBJ2-7; v_call: TRBV20-1
cdr3_nt: TGCAGTGCCCCACCTAGCGGGCAGACAGATACGCAGTATTTT; cdr3_aa: CSAPPSGQTDTQYF; clone_size: .; d_call: TRBD2; j_call: TRBJ2-3; v_call: TRBV20-1
cdr3_nt: TGTGCCAGCAGTTTAAGCCAGGGACCGCCTAATGAGCAGTTCTTC; cdr3_aa: CASSLSQGPPNEQFF; clone_size: few; d_call: .; j_call: TRBJ2-1; v_call: TRBV27
cdr3_nt: TGTGCCAGCAGTTCACCGGGGTCGGGCACAGATACGCAGTATTTT; cdr3_aa: CASSSPGSGTDTQYF; clone_size: few; d_call: .; j_call: TRBJ2-3; v_call: TRBV28